The clone carrying this T cell receptor (beta chain) turned up a few times. As yet, its antigen is unknown. The data originate from a study of cytomegalovirus exposure and HLA in healthy donors. On the study more broadly: Researchers found that approximately 77% of fewer than 450 genotyped donors fell within the Caucasian-associated ancestry cluster. Findings and caveats of the study: In a later analysis, most CMV-associated TCR beta chains appeared HLA-restricted. In vitro experiments confirmed that three CMV-associated chains were specific for CMV antigens. Reports credit the classifier with highly specific, highly sensitive diagnosis of cytomegalovirus status.

It was with 60 Vbeta and 13 Jbeta primers that the PCR ran. TCRdb keeps only in-frame clones here, not all; method: immunoSEQ multiplex PCR. The sample records about 120,000 clones, over 9.5% being singletons. Germline assignment: CDR1 SQVTM and CDR2 ANQGSEA. This CDR3 has 13 amino acids. V lost 4 bases and J 1 base, leaving 10 bases between the germline ends. V usage is TRBV29-1 and J usage is TRBJ1-1; D might be TRBD1 (5 bases). The sequenced sample was PBMCs. This clonotype was sampled from a woman under 30 in good health and CMV-seropositive. The CDR3: CSVVRGGNTEAFF. The CDR3 DNA follows: TGCAGCGTTGTTAGGGGAGGGAACACTGAAGCTTTCTTT. The whole variable domain, filled in from reference TRBV29-1 and TRBJ1-1, reads SAVISQKPSRDICQRGTSLTIQCQVDSQVTMMFWYRQQPGQSLTLIATANQGSEATYESGFVIDKFPISRPNLTFSTLTVSNMSPEDSSIYLCSVVRGGNTEAFFGQGTRLTVV.